The clone carrying this T cell receptor beta chain was counted a few times. What it recognizes is unknown. Germline V lookup: CDR1 SEHNR, CDR2 FQNEAQ (reference sequence). There are 18 residues in the CDR3. The junction had 15 bases not matched to a gene; V was cut back by 4 bases and J by 5 bases. On the basis of clinical symptoms, serum thyroxine and TRAb, thyroid ultrasound and orbital computed tomography, diagnoses were made. This entry belongs to a study of T cells in Graves' hyperthyroidism and ophthalmopathy. Turning to the study itself: Blood was drawn when the patient was first diagnosed and still untreated. Study results and limitations: Ophthalmopathy, as predicted by the model, came a median about seven months after the prediction.

Amplified regions were TCR beta CDR3 sequences from RNA transcripts. Carried out on the TCR CDR3, a first-round RT-PCR used the HTBI primer set. TCRdb called the multiplex PCR reads again in MiXCR, with one record for every CDR3 protein. Here the sample spans about 600,000 distinct CDR3 sequences, approximately 15% being singletons. V usage is TRBV7-9 and J usage is TRBJ1-2; 11 bases are a match to TRBD1. The TCR sequence derives from a young woman with Graves' ophthalmopathy. Sequenced material: blood. The CDR3 bases are TGTGCCAGCAGCTCGCCGGGAGAAACCGGGACAGGGGGATATGGCTACACCTTC. This codes for CASSSPGETGTGGYGYTF. Supplemented by reference TRBV7-9 and TRBJ1-2, the full variable domain reads DTGVSQNPRHKITKRGQNVTFRCDPISEHNRLYWYRQTLGQGPEFLTYFQNEAQLEKSRLLSDRFSAERPKGSFSTLEIQRTEQGDSAMYLCASSSPGETGTGGYGYTFGSGTRLTVV.